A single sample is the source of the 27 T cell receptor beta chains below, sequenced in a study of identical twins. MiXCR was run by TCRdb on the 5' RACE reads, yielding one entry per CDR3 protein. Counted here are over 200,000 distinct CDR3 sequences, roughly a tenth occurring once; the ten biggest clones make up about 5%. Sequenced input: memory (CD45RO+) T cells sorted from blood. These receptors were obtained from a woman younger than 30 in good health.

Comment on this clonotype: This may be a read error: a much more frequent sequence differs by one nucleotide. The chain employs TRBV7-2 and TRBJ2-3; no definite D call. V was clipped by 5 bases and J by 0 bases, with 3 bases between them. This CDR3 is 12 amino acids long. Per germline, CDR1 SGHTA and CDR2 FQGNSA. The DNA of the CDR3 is TGTGCCAGCAGCATTAGCACAGATACGCAGTATTTT. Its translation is CASSISTDTQYF.

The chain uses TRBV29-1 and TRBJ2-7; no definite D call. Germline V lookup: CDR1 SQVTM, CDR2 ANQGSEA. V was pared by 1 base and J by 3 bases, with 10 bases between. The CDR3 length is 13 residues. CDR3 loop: CSVEVAVDYEQYF. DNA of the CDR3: TGCAGCGTTGAAGTGGCGGTGGACTACGAGCAGTACTTC.

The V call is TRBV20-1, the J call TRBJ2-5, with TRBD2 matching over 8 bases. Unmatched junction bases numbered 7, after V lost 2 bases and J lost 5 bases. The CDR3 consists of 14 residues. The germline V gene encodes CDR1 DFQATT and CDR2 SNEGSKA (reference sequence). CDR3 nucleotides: TGCAGTGCTAGATTTAGCGGGGCGGGGGAGACCCAGTACTTC. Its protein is CSARFSGAGETQYF.

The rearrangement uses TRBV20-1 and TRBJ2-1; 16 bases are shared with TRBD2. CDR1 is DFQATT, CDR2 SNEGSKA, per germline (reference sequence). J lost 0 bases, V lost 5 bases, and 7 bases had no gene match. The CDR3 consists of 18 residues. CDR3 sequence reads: CSAPGLAGGVRSYNEQFF. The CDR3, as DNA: TGCAGTGCTCCGGGACTAGCGGGAGGGGTGCGCTCCTACAATGAGCAGTTCTTC.

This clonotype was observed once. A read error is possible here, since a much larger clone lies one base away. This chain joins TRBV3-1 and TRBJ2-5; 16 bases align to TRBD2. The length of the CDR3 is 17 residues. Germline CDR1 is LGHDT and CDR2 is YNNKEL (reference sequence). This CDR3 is CACSLYLGLAGGETQYF. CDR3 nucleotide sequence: TGTGCCTGCAGCCTATATTTGGGACTAGCGGGAGGGGAGACCCAGTACTTC.

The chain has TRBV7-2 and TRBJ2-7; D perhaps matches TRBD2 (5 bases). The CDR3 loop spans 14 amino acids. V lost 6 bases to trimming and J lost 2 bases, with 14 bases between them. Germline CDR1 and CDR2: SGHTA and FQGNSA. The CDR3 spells CASRQKAGTYEQYF. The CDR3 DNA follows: TGTGCCAGCAGACAAAAAGCCGGGACCTACGAGCAGTACTTC.

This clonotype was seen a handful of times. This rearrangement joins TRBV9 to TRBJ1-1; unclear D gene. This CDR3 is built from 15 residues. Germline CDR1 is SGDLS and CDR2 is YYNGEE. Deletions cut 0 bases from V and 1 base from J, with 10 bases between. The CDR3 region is CASSVGSDANTEAFF. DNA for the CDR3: TGTGCCAGCAGCGTAGGATCGGACGCGAACACTGAAGCTTTCTTT.

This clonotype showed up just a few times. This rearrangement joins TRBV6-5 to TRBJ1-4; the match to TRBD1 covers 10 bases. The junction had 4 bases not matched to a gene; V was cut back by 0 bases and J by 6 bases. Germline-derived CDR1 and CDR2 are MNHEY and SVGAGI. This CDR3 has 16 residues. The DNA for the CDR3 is TGTGCCAGCAGTTACTCCTCCGGGACAGGGGATGAAAAACTGTTTTTT. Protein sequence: CASSYSSGTGDEKLFF.

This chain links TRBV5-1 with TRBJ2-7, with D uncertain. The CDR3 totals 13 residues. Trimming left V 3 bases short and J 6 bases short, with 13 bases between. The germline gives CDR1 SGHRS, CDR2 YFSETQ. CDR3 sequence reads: CASSSVVDGEQYF. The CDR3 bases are TGCGCCAGCAGCTCGGTAGTCGATGGCGAGCAGTACTTC.

The CDR3 reads CATSVGESPDTQYF. For the CDR3, the DNA is TGTGCCACCAGTGTGGGGGAGTCCCCAGATACGCAGTATTTT. J is TRBJ2-3 and V is TRBV24-1; D could derive from TRBD1 or TRBD2 (5 bases each). Germline CDR1 KGHDR, CDR2 SFDVKD. This CDR3 is 14 amino acids long. Trimming cost V 5 bases and J 4 bases, with 12 bases left between them.

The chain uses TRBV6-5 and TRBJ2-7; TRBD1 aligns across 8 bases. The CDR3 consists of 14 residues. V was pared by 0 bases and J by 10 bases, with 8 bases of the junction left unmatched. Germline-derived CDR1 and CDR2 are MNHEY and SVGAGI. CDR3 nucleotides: TGTGCCAGCAGTTACTCTACGCAGGGGGCCGCTCAGTACTTC. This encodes CASSYSTQGAAQYF.

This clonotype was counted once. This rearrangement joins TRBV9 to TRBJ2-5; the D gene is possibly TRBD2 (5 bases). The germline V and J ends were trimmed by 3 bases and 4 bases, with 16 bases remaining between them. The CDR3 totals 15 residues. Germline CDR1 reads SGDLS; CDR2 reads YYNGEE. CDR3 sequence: CASSATPLGRETQYF. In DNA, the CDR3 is TGTGCCAGCAGCGCCACACCACTTGGGAGAGAGACCCAGTACTTC.

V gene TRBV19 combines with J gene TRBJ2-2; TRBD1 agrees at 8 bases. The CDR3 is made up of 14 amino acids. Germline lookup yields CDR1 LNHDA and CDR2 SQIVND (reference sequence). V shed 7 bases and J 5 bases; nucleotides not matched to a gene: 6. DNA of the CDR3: TGTGCCAGTACCAGGGACAGGCGAACCGGGGAGCTGTTTTTT. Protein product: CASTRDRRTGELFF.

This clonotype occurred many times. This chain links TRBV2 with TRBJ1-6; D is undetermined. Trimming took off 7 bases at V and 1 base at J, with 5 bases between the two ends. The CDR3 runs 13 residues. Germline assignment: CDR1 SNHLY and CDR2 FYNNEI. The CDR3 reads CASTVSYNSPLHF. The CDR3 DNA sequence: TGTGCCAGCACGGTGTCCTATAATTCACCCCTCCACTTT.

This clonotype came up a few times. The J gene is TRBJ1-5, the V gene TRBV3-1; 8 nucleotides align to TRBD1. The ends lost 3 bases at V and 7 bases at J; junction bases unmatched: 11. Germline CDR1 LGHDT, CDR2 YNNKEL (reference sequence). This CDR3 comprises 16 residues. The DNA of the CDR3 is TGTGCCAGCAGCCAGTGGACAGGGTTCCCCGGACAGCCCCAGCATTTT. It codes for CASSQWTGFPGQPQHF.

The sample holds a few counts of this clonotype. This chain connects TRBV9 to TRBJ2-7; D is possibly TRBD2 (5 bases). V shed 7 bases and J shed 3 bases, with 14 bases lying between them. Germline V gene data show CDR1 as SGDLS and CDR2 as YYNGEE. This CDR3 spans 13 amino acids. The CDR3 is CASARTGGYEQYF. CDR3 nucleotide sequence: TGTGCCAGCGCGAGGACCGGAGGCTACGAGCAGTACTTC.

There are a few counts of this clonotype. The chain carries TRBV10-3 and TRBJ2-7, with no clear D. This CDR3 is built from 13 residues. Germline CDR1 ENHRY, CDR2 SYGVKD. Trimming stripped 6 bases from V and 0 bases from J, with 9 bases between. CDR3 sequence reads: CAISSTDSYEQYF. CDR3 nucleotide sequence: TGTGCCATCAGCTCCACAGACTCCTACGAGCAGTACTTC.

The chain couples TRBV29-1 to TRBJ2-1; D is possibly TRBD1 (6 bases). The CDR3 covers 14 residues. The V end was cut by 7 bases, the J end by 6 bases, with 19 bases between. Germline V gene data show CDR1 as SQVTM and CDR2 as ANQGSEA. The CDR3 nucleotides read TGCAGCGCTTACCCAGGGGTTAAGACCAATGAGCAGTTCTTC. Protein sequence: CSAYPGVKTNEQFF.

The CDR3 protein is CASSQDLTGRTTEAFF. In DNA, the CDR3 is TGTGCCAGCAGCCAAGATTTGACGGGGAGGACAACTGAAGCTTTCTTT. This chain links TRBV3-1 with TRBJ1-1, with D perhaps matching TRBD1 (5 bases). The V and J ends lost 0 bases and 5 bases respectively, with 16 bases between them. Germline V lookup: CDR1 LGHDT, CDR2 YNNKEL (reference sequence). The length of the CDR3 is 16 residues.

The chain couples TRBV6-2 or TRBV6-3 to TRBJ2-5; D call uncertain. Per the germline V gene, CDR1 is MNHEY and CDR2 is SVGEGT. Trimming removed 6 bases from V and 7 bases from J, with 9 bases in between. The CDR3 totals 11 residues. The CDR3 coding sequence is TGTGCCAGCAGCCCCTCTTCGACCCAGTACTTC. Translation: CASSPSSTQYF.

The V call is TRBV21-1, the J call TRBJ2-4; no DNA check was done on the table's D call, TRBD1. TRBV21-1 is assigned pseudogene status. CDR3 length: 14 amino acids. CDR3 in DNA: TGTGCCAGCAGCAAAGGACAGGGCAAAAACATTCAGTACTTC. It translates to CASSKGQGKNIQYF.

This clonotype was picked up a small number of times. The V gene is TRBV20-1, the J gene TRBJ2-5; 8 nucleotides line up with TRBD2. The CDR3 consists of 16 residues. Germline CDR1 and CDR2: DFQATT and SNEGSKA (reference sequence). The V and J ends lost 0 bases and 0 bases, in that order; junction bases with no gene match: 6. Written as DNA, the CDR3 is TGCAGTGCTAGAGATCTGCGCGGGGGGTACCAAGAGACCCAGTACTTC. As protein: CSARDLRGGYQETQYF.

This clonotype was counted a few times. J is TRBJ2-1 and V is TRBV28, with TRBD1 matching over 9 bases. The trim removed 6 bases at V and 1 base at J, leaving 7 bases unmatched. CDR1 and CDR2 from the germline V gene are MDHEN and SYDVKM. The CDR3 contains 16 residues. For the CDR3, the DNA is TGTGCCAGCAGCCGCCGAGGACAGGGGTCCTACAATGAGCAGTTCTTC. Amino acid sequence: CASSRRGQGSYNEQFF.

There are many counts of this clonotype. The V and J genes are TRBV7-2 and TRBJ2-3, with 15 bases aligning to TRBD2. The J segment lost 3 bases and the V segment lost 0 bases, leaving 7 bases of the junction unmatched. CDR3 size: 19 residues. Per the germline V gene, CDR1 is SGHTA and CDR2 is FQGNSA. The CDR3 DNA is TGTGCCAGCAGCTTAGCCCGGACTAGCGGGAGGGCCGGAACAGATACGCAGTATTTT. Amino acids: CASSLARTSGRAGTDTQYF.

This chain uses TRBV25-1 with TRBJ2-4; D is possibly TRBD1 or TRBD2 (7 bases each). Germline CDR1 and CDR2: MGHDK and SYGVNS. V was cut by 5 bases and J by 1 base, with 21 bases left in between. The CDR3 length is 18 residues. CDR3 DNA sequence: TGTGCCAGCAGTAAGGAGGGGGAGGGGGCTAGGGCCAAAAACATTCAGTACTTC. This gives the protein CASSKEGEGARAKNIQYF. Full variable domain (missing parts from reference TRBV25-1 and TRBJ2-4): EADIYQTPRYLVIGTGKKITLECSQTMGHDKMYWYQQDPGMELHLIHYSYGVNSTEKGDLSSESTVSRIRTEHFPLTLESARPSHTSQYLCASSKEGEGARAKNIQYFGAGTRLSVL.

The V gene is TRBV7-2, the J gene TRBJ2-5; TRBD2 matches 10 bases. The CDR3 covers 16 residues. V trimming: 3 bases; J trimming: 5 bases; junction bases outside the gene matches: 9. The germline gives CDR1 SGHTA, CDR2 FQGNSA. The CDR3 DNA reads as TGTGCCAGCAGCTTGGGGCTAGCGGGAGTTTCGGAGACCCAGTACTTC. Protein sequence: CASSLGLAGVSETQYF. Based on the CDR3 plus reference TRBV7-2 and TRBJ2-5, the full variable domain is GAGVSQSPSNKVTEKGKDVELRCDPISGHTALYWYRQSLGQGLEFLIYFQGNSAPDKSGLPSDRFSAERTGGSVSTLTIQRTQQEDSAVYLCASSLGLAGVSETQYFGPGTRLLVL.

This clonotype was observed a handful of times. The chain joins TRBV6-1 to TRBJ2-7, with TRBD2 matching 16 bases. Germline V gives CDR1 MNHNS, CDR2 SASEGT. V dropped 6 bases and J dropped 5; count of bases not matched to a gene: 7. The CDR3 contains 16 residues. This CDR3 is CASRGTSGRAGDEQYF. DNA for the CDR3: TGTGCCAGCAGAGGGACTAGCGGGAGGGCCGGCGACGAGCAGTACTTC.